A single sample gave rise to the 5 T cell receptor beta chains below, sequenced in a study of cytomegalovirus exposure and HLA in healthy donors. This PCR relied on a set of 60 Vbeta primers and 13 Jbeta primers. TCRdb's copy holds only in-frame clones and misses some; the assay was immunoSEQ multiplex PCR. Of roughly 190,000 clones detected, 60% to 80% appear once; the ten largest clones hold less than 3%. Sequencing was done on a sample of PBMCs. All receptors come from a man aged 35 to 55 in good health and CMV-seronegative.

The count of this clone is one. CDR3 amino acids: CATDPPGQRNTGELFF. In DNA form, the CDR3 reads TGTGCCACCGATCCTCCGGGACAGAGGAACACCGGGGAGCTGTTTTTT. The chain employs TRBV27 and TRBJ2-2, with TRBD1 identical over 7 bases. Looked up from germline, CDR1 is MNHEY and CDR2 is SMNVEV (reference sequence). J lost 1 base, V lost 10 bases, and 12 bases had no gene match. The CDR3 runs 16 residues.

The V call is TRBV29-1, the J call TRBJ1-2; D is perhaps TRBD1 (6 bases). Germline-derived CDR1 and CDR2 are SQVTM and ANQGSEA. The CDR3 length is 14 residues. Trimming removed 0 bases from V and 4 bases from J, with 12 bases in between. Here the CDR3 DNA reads TGCAGCGTTGAAGAGACATCACAGGGCTATGGCTACACCTTC. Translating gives CSVEETSQGYGYTF.

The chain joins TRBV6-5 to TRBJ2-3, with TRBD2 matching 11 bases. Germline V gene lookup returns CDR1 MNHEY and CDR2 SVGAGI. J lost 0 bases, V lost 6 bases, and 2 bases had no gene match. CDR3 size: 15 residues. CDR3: CASRTSGASTDTQYF. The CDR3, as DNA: TGTGCCAGCAGGACTAGCGGGGCGAGCACAGATACGCAGTATTTT.

The CDR3 loop reads CSVEGPGSGTNYGYTF. CDR3 in DNA: TGCAGCGTTGAAGGACCGGGTAGTGGAACTAACTATGGCTACACCTTC. The chain joins TRBV29-1 to TRBJ1-2; no definite D call. The V end was cut by 1 base, the J end by 0 bases, with 15 bases between. Germline-derived CDR1 and CDR2 are SQVTM and ANQGSEA. The CDR3 consists of 16 residues.

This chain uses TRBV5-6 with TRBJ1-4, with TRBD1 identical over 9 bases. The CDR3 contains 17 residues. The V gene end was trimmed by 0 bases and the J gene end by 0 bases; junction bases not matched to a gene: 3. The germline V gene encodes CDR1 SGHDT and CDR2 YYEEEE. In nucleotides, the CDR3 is TGTGCCAGCAGCTTGGAGGGACAGGGCCCAACTAATGAAAAACTGTTTTTT. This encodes CASSLEGQGPTNEKLFF. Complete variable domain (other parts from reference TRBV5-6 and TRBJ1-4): DAGVTQSPTHLIKTRGQQVTLRCSPKSGHDTVSWYQQALGQGPQFIFQYYEEEERQRGNFPDRFSGHQFPNYSSELNVNALLLGDSALYLCASSLEGQGPTNEKLFFGSGTQLSVL.